This passage covers 26 T cell receptor beta chains from one sample sequenced in a study of breast tumors, draining lymph nodes, adjacent tissues. TCRdb re-called the multiplex PCR reads through MiXCR, storing one row per CDR3 protein. This table holds about 150,000 distinct CDR3 sequences, over 25% found once. Breast cancer patients provided tissue from their axillary draining lymph nodes. Sequencing input: axillary lymph node tissue. Source of these receptors: a female donor with breast cancer. Some clones in this sample may be carry-over from other donors' samples.

This clonotype has ten or more counts. This chain joins TRBV5-1 and TRBJ2-5; D call uncertain. The CDR3 is made up of 13 amino acids. The V gene's germline CDR1 is SGHRS and CDR2 YFSETQ. The V gene lost 2 bases and the J gene lost 5 bases, with 10 bases spanning the gap. The CDR3 protein is CASSFRASETQYF. The CDR3 DNA reads as TGCGCCAGCAGCTTCCGGGCTTCGGAGACCCAGTACTTC.

The chain recombines TRBV11-2 with TRBJ2-1; 7 bases align to TRBD1. This CDR3 spans 15 amino acids. The V gene end was trimmed by 6 bases and the J gene end by 4 bases; junction bases not matched to a gene: 9. Germline values: CDR1 SGHAT, CDR2 FQNNGV. The CDR3 region has the DNA TGTGCCAGCAGGCTCCCGGGACAGTATTACAATGAGCAGTTCTTC. Translated, it gives CASRLPGQYYNEQFF.

The CDR3 DNA reads as TGTGCCAGCAGTAGTGGTATCGGTACGCAGTATTTT. This gives the protein CASSSGIGTQYF. The chain is built from TRBV12-3 or TRBV12-4 and TRBJ2-3; no firm D call. Trimming pared 5 bases from V and 8 bases from J, leaving 11 bases between. The CDR3 covers 12 residues.

This clonotype was counted at least ten times. The V call is TRBV20-1, the J call TRBJ1-2; D is perhaps TRBD1 (5 bases). Germline V gene sequence: CDR1 DFQATT, CDR2 SNEGSKA (reference sequence). The V gene lost 3 bases and the J gene lost 5 bases, with 13 bases spanning the gap. The CDR3 runs to 13 residues. Here the CDR3 reads CSARGVQRYGYTF. CDR3 DNA sequence: TGCAGTGCTAGGGGGGTTCAGAGATATGGCTACACCTTC.

Comment on this clonotype: Since a much larger clone is just one base distant, this may be a read error. This chain uses TRBV11-1 with TRBJ2-2; D tentatively reads TRBD1 or TRBD2 (5 bases each). The CDR3 is 15 residues long. The V and J ends lost 1 base and 4 bases respectively, with 10 bases between them. In germline, CDR1 is SGHAT, CDR2 FQDESV (reference sequence). CDR3 sequence reads: CASSLGWGITGELFF. The CDR3, as DNA: TGTGCCAGCAGCTTAGGGTGGGGGATCACCGGGGAGCTGTTTTTT.

This clonotype was observed many times. The V and J genes are TRBV7-2 and TRBJ2-3, with no clear D. The CDR3 loop spans 14 amino acids. Trimming took off 5 bases at V and 7 bases at J, with 16 bases between the two ends. Looked up from germline, CDR1 is SGHTA and CDR2 is FQGNSA. The CDR3 sequence: CASSPPRPTHTQYF. The CDR3 DNA reads as TGTGCCAGCAGCCCACCTCGGCCCACCCATACGCAGTATTTT.

This clonotype was counted many times. The chain carries TRBV7-9 and TRBJ2-5, with a weak D call TRBD2 (7 bases). There are 15 residues in the CDR3. Per the germline V gene, CDR1 is SEHNR and CDR2 is FQNEAQ (reference sequence). Trimming removed 5 bases at V and 5 bases at J, with 18 bases between. CDR3 in amino acids: CASSHTQGGAETQYF. The CDR3 bases are TGTGCCAGCAGCCACACACAGGGAGGGGCCGAGACCCAGTACTTC. The full variable domain, its missing parts supplied by reference TRBV7-9 and TRBJ2-5, is DTGVSQNPRHKITKRGQNVTFRCDPISEHNRLYWYRQTLGQGPEFLTYFQNEAQLEKSRLLSDRFSAERPKGSFSTLEIQRTEQGDSAMYLCASSHTQGGAETQYFGPGTRLLVL.

This clonotype was seen repeatedly, ten times or more. The CDR3 sequence: CASSVTGTSGSDTQYF. CDR3 DNA: TGTGCCAGCAGCGTGACCGGGACTAGCGGGTCAGATACGCAGTATTTT. This chain uses TRBV7-2 with TRBJ2-3, with 12 bases identical to TRBD2. CDR3 length equals 16 residues. Losses at the gene ends were 5 bases for V and 4 bases for J; bases not matched to a gene: 7. Germline CDR1 SGHTA, CDR2 FQGNSA. Drawing the rest from reference TRBV7-2 and TRBJ2-3, the complete variable domain is GAGVSQSPSNKVTEKGKDVELRCDPISGHTALYWYRQSLGQGLEFLIYFQGNSAPDKSGLPSDRFSAERTGGSVSTLTIQRTQQEDSAVYLCASSVTGTSGSDTQYFGPGTRLTVL.

J is TRBJ1-4 and V is TRBV28; tentative D call: TRBD1 (6 bases). The germline V and J ends were trimmed by 5 bases and 2 bases, with 15 bases remaining between them. From germline, CDR1 is MDHEN and CDR2 SYDVKM. This CDR3 has 16 amino acids. Written as DNA, the CDR3 is TGTGCCAGCAGTGCCTACAGGGTTGCGACTAATGAAAAACTGTTTTTT. Protein sequence: CASSAYRVATNEKLFF.

There are many counts of this clonotype. The DNA for the CDR3 is TGTGCCACCAGTAGGGGGGACAGGGATTTCAATGAGCAGTTCTTC. Translating gives CATSRGDRDFNEQFF. The rearrangement links TRBV24-1 to TRBJ2-1; 9 bases fit TRBD1. CDR3 size: 15 residues. Germline V gene lookup returns CDR1 KGHDR and CDR2 SFDVKD. J lost 6 bases, V lost 6 bases, and 8 bases had no gene match.

This clonotype was counted a few times. This may stem from a read error, because a much larger clone lies one nucleotide away. The chain has TRBV20-1 and TRBJ1-2, with 8 bases aligning to TRBD1. Trimming took 2 bases from V and 4 from J; bases not matched to a gene: 9. The CDR3 sequence is 15 residues long. Germline V CDR1 and CDR2: DFQATT, SNEGSKA (reference sequence). CDR3 nucleotide sequence: TGCAGTGCTAGACCTGCTGGACAGGGTGCCTATGGCTACACCTTC. Protein product: CSARPAGQGAYGYTF.

This clonotype was observed many times. CDR3: CASVQGGTDTQYF. The CDR3 region has the DNA TGTGCCAGCGTACAGGGAGGCACAGATACGCAGTATTTT. V is TRBV5-6 and J is TRBJ2-3, with D possibly matching TRBD1 (6 bases). There are 13 residues in the CDR3. V dropped 7 bases and J dropped 1 base, with 10 bases sitting between them. Looked up from germline, CDR1 is SGHDT and CDR2 is YYEEEE.

In the case of this clonotype: It may be a read error: a sequence one base away is much more abundant. The chain is built from TRBV6-2 or TRBV6-3 and TRBJ1-2, with 7 nucleotides matching TRBD1. The germline V gene has CDR1 MNHEY and CDR2 SVGEGT. The CDR3 sequence is 17 residues long. V trimming: 5 bases; J trimming: 4 bases; junction bases outside the gene matches: 16. This CDR3 reads CASSHTTRQGYAYGYTF. CDR3 sequence (DNA): TGTGCCAGCAGTCACACCACCCGACAGGGCTACGCCTATGGCTACACCTTC.

A word on this clonotype: Being one base from a much bigger clone, this may be a read error. The chain combines TRBV11-2 with TRBJ2-5, with D hard to call. The ends were cut back, 5 bases at V and 7 bases at J, with 14 bases in the middle. Germline V gene data show CDR1 as SGHAT and CDR2 as FQNNGV. The CDR3 contains 13 residues. In nucleotides, the CDR3 is TGTGCCAGCAGCCCCTTAACCCTGGCGACCCAGTACTTC. Translating gives CASSPLTLATQYF. The full variable domain, completed using reference TRBV11-2 and TRBJ2-5, is EAGVAQSPRYKIIEKRQSVAFWCNPISGHATLYWYQQILGQGPKLLIQFQNNGVVDDSQLPKDRFSAERLKGVDSTLKIQPAKLEDSAVYLCASSPLTLATQYFGPGTRLLVL.

Details on this clonotype: At one of its ends the junction is not consistent with the germline gene, which may arise from a read error. The chain links TRBV7-2 to TRBJ1-2; a possible D gene is TRBD1 (5 bases). Germline V gene sequence: CDR1 SGHTA, CDR2 FQGNSA. The CDR3 totals 15 residues. CDR3 in amino acids: CASSLGVGGAYDYPF. CDR3 coding DNA: TGTGCCAGCAGCTTAGGGGTGGGGGGAGCCTATGACTACCCCTTC.

V is TRBV5-4 and J is TRBJ2-7, with D unresolved. The germline V and J ends were trimmed by 5 bases and 5 bases, with 17 bases remaining between them. Germline assignment: CDR1 SGHNT and CDR2 YYREEE (reference sequence). This CDR3 region has 14 residues. CDR3: CASRSWQVRDEQYF. For the CDR3, the DNA is TGTGCCAGCAGATCCTGGCAGGTTCGCGACGAGCAGTACTTC.

The chain is built from TRBV2 and TRBJ1-4; D unclear. The CDR3 runs 14 residues. The germline V and J ends were trimmed by 6 bases and 7 bases, with 15 bases remaining between them. Germline CDR1 and CDR2: SNHLY and FYNNEI. The DNA for the CDR3 is TGTGCCAGCAGCCTATTGAGGGCGGGTGAAAAACTGTTTTTT. Encoded protein: CASSLLRAGEKLFF.

The sample holds a few counts of this clonotype. The chain uses TRBV28 and TRBJ1-3; 8 nucleotides agree with TRBD1. V was pared by 6 bases and J by 4 bases, with 11 bases of the junction left unmatched. CDR1 is MDHEN, CDR2 SYDVKM, per germline. There are 16 residues in the CDR3. CDR3 region: CASRPQRTGFGNTIYF. As DNA, the CDR3 is TGTGCCAGCAGACCCCAGCGGACAGGGTTCGGAAACACCATATATTTT.

The J gene is TRBJ2-5, the V gene TRBV24-1; D is perhaps TRBD1 (5 bases). The CDR3 has 15 amino acids. Germline V gene sequence: CDR1 KGHDR, CDR2 SFDVKD. The germline V and J ends were trimmed by 1 base and 0 bases, with 8 bases remaining between them. The CDR3 DNA sequence: TGTGCCACCAGTGATTTTCAGGGATACCAAGAGACCCAGTACTTC. Its protein product is CATSDFQGYQETQYF.

V gene TRBV20-1 combines with J gene TRBJ2-3; no reliable D call. The CDR3 is 11 amino acids. Germline lookup yields CDR1 DFQATT and CDR2 SNEGSKA (reference sequence). The V end lost 5 bases, the J end lost 1 base, and 4 bases lay between the germline ends. The CDR3 loop is CSARRTDTQYF. CDR3 sequence (DNA): TGCAGTGCTCGACGCACAGATACGCAGTATTTT.

A remark on this clonotype: At one of its ends the junction is not consistent with the germline gene, which may arise from a read error. The chain is built from TRBV14 and TRBJ2-5; 9 positions agree with TRBD2. The CDR3 is 14 amino acids. Looked up from germline, CDR1 is SGHDN and CDR2 is FVKESK. The CDR3 sequence is CASSQGSGGVAQSF. The DNA for the CDR3 is TGTGCCAGCAGCCAAGGTAGCGGGGGAGTCGCCCAGTCCTTC.

This clonotype was recorded many times. This chain connects TRBV20-1 to TRBJ1-5; D possibly corresponds to TRBD1 (6 bases). Germline loops: CDR1 DFQATT, CDR2 SNEGSKA (reference sequence). Trimming cost V 4 bases and J 4 bases, with 14 bases left between them. This CDR3 has 14 amino acids. The CDR3 nucleotides are TGCAGTGCTATGACAGGAACCGTTAATCAGCCCCAGCATTTT. This translates into CSAMTGTVNQPQHF.

This clonotype appeared a few times. The junction shows a germline mismatch at one end, possibly a read error. The gene calls are TRBV20-1 and TRBJ2-4; TRBD1 is a possible D gene (5 bases). There are 13 residues in the CDR3. Germline CDR1 is DFQATT and CDR2 is SNEGSKA (reference sequence). CDR3 coding DNA: TGCAGTGCTCCCCGACAGAGGCTAAACACTCAGTACTTC. It is translated as CSAPRQRLNTQYF.

The chain joins TRBV10-3 to TRBJ2-5; D is uncertain. The DNA end lines up better with TRBJ2-1; the J call may be wrong. CDR3 length: 13 amino acids. The germline V gene encodes CDR1 ENHRY and CDR2 SYGVKD. The CDR3 loop is CAFGAASTDTQFF. As DNA, the CDR3 is TGTGCCTTCGGTGCGGCGAGCACAGATACGCAGTTCTTC.

This clonotype was observed many times. This sequence joins TRBV7-2 and TRBJ2-5; 9 bases line up with TRBD2. Looked up from germline, CDR1 is SGHTA and CDR2 is FQGNSA. V trimming: 0 bases; J trimming: 2 bases; junction bases outside the gene matches: 7. This CDR3 spans 17 amino acids. In nucleotides, the CDR3 is TGTGCCAGCAGCTTAGCAGGCGGGGGGGCAGGACAAGAGACCCAGTACTTC. It codes for CASSLAGGGAGQETQYF.

The chain combines TRBV20-1 with TRBJ1-4, with D uncertain. The CDR3 is 12 residues long. Germline V gene sequence: CDR1 DFQATT, CDR2 SNEGSKA (reference sequence). V was trimmed by 0 bases and J by 5 bases, leaving 4 bases between them. CDR3 DNA sequence: TGCAGTGCTAGAGAAGCCAATGAAAAACTGTTTTTT. Translation gives CSAREANEKLFF.